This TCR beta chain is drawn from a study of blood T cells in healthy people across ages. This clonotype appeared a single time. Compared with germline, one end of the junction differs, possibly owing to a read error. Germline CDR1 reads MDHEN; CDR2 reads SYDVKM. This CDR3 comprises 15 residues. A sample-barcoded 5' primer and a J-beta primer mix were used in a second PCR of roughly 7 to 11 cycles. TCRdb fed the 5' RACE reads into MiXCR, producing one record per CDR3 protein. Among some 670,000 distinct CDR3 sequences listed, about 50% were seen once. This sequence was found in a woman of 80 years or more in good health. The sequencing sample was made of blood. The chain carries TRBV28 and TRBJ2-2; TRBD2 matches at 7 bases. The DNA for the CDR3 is TGTGCCAGCAGTCCCGGGGGGACGAACACCGGGGGGCTGTTTTTT. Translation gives CASSPGGTNTGGLFF.